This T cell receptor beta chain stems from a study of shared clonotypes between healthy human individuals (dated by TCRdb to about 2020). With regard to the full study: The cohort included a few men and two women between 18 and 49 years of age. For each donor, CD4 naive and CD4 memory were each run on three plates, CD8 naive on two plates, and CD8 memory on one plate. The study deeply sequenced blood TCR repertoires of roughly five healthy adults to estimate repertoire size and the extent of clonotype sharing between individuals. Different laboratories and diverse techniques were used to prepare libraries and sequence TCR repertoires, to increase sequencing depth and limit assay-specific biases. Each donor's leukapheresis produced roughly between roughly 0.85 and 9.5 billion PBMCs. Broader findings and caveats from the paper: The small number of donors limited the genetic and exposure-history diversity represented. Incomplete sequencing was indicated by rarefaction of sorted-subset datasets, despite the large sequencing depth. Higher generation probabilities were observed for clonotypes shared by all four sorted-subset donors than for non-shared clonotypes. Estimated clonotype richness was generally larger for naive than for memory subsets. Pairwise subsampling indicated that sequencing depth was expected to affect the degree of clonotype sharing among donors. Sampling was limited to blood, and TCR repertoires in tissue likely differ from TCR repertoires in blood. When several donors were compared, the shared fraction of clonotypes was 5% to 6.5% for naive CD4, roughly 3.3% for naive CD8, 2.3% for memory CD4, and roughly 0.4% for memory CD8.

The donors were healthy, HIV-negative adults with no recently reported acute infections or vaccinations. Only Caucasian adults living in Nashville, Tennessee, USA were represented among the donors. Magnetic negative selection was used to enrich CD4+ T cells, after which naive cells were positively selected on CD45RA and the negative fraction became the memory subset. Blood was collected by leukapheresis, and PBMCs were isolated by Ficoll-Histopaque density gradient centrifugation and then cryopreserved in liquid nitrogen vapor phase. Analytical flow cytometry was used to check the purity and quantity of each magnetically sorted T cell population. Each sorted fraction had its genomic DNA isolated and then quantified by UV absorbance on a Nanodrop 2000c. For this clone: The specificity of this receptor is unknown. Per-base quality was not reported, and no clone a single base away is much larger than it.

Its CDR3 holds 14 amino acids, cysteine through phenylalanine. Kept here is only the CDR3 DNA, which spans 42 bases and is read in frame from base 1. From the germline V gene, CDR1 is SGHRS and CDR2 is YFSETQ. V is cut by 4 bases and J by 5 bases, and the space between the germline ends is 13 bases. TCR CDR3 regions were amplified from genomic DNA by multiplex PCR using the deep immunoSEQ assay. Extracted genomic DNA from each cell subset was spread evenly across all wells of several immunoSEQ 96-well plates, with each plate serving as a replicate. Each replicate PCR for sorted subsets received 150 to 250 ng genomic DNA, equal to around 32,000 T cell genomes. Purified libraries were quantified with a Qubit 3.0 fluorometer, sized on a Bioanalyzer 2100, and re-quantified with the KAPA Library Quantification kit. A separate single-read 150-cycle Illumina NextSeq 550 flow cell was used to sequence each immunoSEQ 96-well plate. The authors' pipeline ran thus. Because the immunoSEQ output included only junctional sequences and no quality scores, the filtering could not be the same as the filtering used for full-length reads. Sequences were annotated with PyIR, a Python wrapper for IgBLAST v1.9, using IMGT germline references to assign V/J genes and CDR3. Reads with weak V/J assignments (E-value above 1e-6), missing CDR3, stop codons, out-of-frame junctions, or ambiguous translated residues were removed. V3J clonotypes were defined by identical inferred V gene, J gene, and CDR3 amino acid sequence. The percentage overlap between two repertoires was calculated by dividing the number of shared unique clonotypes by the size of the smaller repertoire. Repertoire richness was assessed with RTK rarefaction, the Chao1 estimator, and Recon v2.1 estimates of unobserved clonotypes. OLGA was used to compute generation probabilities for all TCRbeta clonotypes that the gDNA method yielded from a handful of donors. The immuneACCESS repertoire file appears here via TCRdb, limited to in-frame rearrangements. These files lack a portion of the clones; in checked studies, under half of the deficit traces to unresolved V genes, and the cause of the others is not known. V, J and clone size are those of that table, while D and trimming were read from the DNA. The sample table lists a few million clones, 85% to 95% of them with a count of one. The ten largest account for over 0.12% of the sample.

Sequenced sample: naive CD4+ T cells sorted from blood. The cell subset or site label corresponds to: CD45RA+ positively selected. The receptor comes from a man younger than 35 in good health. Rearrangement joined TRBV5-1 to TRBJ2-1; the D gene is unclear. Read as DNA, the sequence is TGCGCCAGCAGCGTTCAGGTGTCGAACAATGAGCAGTTCTTC. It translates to CASSVQVSNNEQFF.